This T cell receptor (beta chain) was documented in a study of cytomegalovirus exposure and HLA in healthy donors. With respect to this clone: Its antigen is currently unknown.

Study outcomes and limitations: Later on, a genetic analysis was performed. It linked a missense variant in DCLRE1C with V- and J-gene trimming of TCR beta. As immune exposure information, only CMV serostatus was available.

60 Vbeta and 13 Jbeta primers were used in PCR. Data came from immunoSEQ multiplex PCR; TCRdb stores just in-frame clones and leaves some out. This table holds around 92,000 clones, over 75% found once. V shed 2 bases, J shed 4 bases, and the junction held 3 bases outside the gene matches. The length of the CDR3 is 15 residues. The germline CDR1 and CDR2 sequences are GTSNPN and SVGIG (reference sequence). Donors had nominal health at sampling but likely had unrecorded immune exposures. Sequencing was done on a sample of PBMCs. This chain joins TRBV30 and TRBJ2-1; 12 bases fit TRBD2. This TCR was recovered from a girl aged 2-10 years in good health and CMV-seropositive. The chain's CDR3 is CAWSPGTSGYNEQFF. CDR3 sequence (DNA): TGTGCCTGGAGTCCCGGGACTAGCGGGTACAATGAGCAGTTCTTC.